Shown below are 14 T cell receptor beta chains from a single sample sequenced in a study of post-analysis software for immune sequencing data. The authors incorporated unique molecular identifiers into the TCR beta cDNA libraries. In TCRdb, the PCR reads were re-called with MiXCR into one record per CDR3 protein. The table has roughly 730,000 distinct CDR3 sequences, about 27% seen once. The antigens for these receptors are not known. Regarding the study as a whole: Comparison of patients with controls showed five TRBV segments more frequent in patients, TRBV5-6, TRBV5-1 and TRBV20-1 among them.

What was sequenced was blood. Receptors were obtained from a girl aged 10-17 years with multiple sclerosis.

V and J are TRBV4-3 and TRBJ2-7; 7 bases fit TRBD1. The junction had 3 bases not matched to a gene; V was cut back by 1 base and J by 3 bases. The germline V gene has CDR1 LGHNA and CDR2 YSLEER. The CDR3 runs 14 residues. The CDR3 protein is CASSQGDSFYEQYF. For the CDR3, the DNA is TGCGCCAGCAGCCAAGGGGACAGCTTCTACGAGCAGTACTTC.

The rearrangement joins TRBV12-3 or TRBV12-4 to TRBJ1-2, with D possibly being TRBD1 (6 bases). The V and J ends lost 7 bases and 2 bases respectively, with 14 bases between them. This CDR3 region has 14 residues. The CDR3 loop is CASTQGTWNYGYTF. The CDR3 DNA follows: TGTGCCAGCACTCAGGGGACATGGAACTATGGCTACACCTTC.

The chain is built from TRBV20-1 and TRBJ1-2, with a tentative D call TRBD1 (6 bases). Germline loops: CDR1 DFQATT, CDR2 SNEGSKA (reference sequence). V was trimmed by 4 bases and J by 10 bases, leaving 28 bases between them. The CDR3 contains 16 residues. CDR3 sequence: CSATFSRGAPRLSYTF. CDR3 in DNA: TGCAGTGCTACCTTCTCCCGGGGGGCCCCTCGGCTCTCCTACACCTTC.

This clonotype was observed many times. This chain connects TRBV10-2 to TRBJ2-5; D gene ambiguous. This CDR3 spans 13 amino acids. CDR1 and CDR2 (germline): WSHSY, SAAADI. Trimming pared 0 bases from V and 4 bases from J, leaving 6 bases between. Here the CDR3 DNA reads TGCGCCAGCAGTGAGTCGGGCGCAGAGACCCAGTACTTC. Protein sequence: CASSESGAETQYF.

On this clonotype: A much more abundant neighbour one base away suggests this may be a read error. CDR3 sequence reads: CSARHGRGNNEQYF. The CDR3 nucleotides read TGCAGTGCCAGACACGGGAGGGGGAACAATGAGCAGTACTTC. The chain employs TRBV20-1 and TRBJ2-7, with 8 nucleotides matching TRBD2. The V segment lost 6 bases and the J segment 7 bases; nucleotides outside the gene matches: 14. The V gene's germline CDR1 is DFQATT and CDR2 SNEGSKA (reference sequence). This CDR3 comprises 14 residues.

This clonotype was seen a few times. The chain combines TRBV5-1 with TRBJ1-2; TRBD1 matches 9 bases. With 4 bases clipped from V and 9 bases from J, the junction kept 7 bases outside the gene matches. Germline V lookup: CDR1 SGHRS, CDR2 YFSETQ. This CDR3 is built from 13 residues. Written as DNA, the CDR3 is TGCGCCAGCAGCCCAGGACAGGGGTCCCGCTACACCTTC. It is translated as CASSPGQGSRYTF.

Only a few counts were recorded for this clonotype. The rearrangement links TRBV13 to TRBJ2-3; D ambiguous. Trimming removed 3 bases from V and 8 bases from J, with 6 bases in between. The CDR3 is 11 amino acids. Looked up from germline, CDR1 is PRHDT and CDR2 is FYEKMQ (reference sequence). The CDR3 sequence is CASSFYGTQYF. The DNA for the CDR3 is TGTGCCAGCAGCTTTTACGGTACGCAGTATTTT.

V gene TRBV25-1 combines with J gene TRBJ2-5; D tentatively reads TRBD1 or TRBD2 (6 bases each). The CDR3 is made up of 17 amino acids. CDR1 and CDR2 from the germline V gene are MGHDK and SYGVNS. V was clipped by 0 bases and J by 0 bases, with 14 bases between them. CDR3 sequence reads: CASSEYGGGAYQETQYF. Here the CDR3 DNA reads TGTGCCAGCAGTGAATATGGGGGCGGGGCGTACCAAGAGACCCAGTACTTC.

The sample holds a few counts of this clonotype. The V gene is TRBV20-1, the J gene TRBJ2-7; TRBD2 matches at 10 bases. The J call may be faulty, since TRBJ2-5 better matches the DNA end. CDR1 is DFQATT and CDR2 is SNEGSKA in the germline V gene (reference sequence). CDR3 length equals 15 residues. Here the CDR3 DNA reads TGCAGTGCTCCAGTAGCTAGCGGGAGAAAAGAGACCCAGTACTTC. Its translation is CSAPVASGRKETQYF.

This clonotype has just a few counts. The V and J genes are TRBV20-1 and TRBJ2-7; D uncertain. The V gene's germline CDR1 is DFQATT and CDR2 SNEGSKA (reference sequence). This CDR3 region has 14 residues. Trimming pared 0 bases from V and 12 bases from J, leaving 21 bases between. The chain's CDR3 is CSARDTDPLELRYF. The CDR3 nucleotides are TGCAGTGCTAGAGATACGGACCCTTTAGAATTGCGGTACTTC.

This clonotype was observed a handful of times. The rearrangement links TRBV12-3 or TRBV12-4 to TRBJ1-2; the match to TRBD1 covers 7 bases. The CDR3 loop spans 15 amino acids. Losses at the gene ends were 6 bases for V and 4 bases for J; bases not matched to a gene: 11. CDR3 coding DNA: TGTGCCAGCAGCATACCGGGACAGAGAGGCTATGGCTACACCTTC. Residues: CASSIPGQRGYGYTF.

In nucleotides, the CDR3 is TGCAGCGTTGAAGGCTTGCAGGTCAGCTCCTACAATGAGCAGTTCTTC. It codes for CSVEGLQVSSYNEQFF. The chain carries TRBV29-1 and TRBJ2-1; D unclear. This CDR3 contains 16 residues. Germline CDR1 SQVTM, CDR2 ANQGSEA. V lost 1 base and J 0 bases, leaving 13 bases between the germline ends.

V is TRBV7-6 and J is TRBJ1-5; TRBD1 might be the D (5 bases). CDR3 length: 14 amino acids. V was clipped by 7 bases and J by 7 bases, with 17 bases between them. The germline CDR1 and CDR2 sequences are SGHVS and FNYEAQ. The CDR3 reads CASTPGPLTQPQHF. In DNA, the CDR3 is TGTGCCAGCACCCCGGGGCCGCTGACCCAGCCCCAGCATTTT.

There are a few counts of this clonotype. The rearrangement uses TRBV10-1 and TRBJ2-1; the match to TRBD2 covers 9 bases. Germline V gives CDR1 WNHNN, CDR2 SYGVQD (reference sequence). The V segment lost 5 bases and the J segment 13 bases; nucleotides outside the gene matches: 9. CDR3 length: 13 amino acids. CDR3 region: CASSQGLAKSQFF. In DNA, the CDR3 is TGCGCCAGCAGTCAAGGACTAGCGAAGTCACAGTTCTTC.